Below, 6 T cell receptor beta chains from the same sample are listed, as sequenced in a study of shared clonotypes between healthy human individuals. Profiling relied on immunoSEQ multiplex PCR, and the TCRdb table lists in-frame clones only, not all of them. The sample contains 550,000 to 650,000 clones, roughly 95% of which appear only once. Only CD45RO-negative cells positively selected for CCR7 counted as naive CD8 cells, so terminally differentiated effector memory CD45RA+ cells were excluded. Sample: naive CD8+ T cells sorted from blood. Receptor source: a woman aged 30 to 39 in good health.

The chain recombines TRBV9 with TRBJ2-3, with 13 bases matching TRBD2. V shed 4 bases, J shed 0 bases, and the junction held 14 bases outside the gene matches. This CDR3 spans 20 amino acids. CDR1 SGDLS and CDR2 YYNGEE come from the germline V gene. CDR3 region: CASSPRTSGSSTTSTDTQYF. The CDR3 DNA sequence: TGTGCCAGCAGCCCCCGGACTAGCGGGAGTTCAACCACTAGCACAGATACGCAGTATTTT.

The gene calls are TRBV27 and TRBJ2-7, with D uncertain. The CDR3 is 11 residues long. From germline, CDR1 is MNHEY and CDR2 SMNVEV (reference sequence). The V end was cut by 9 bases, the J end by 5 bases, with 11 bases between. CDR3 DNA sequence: TGTGCCAGTCAAATAGGGCACGAGCAGTACTTC. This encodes CASQIGHEQYF.

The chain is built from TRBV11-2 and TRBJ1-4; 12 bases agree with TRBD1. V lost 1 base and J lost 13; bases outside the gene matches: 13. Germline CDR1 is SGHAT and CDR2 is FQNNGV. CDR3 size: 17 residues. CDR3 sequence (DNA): TGTGCCAGCAGCTTAGGTCGATCCCGGGACAGGGGGCTTGGACTGTTTTTT. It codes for CASSLGRSRDRGLGLFF.

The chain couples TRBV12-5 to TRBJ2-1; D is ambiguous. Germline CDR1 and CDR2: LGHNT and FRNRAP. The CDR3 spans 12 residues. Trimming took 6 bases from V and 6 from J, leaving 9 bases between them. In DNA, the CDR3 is TGTGCTAGTGGCTTGACCCCCAATGAGCAGTTCTTC. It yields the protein CASGLTPNEQFF.

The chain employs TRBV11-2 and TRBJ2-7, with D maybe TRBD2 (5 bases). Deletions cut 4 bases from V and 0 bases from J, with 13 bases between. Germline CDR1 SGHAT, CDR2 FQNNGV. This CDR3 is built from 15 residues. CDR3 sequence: CASSWGVSPSYEQYF. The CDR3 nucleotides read TGTGCCAGCAGCTGGGGAGTAAGCCCCTCCTACGAGCAGTACTTC. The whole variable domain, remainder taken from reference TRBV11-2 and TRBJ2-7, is EAGVAQSPRYKIIEKRQSVAFWCNPISGHATLYWYQQILGQGPKLLIQFQNNGVVDDSQLPKDRFSAERLKGVDSTLKIQPAKLEDSAVYLCASSWGVSPSYEQYFGPGTRLTVT.

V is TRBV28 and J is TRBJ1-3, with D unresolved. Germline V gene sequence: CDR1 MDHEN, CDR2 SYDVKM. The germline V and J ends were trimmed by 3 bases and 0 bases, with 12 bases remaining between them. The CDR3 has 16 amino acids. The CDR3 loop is CASSFIAGSSGNTIYF. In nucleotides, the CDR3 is TGTGCCAGCAGTTTCATTGCAGGAAGCTCTGGAAACACCATATATTTT.